This T cell receptor (beta chain) emerged from a study of post-analysis software for immune sequencing data. Study-wide results and limits: Samples prepared in the same batch strongly co-clustered by F measure. Several TRBV segments (TRBV5-6, TRBV5-1 and TRBV20-1 among them) occurred more frequently in patients than in controls.

The CDR3 covers 16 residues. Looked up from germline, CDR1 is SEHNR and CDR2 is FQNEAQ (reference sequence). Unique molecular identifiers were present in the TCR beta cDNA libraries. A population of about 0.85 to 11 million T cells gave rise to roughly 0.5 million cDNA molecules. Using its own MiXCR run on the PCR reads, TCRdb lists one record per CDR3 protein. The data hold roughly 580,000 distinct CDR3 sequences, with about 40% observed a single time. As to this clonotype: Antigen: not known. At one of its ends the junction is not consistent with the germline gene, which may arise from a read error.

The sample comprised blood. This clonotype originated in a girl aged 10-17 years with multiple sclerosis. This rearrangement joins TRBV7-9 to TRBJ1-2; the D is unclear. CDR3: CSSSLLGGSPSVGYTF. CDR3 sequence (DNA): TGTTCCAGCAGCTTACTGGGAGGTTCGCCAAGCGTTGGCTACACCTTC.